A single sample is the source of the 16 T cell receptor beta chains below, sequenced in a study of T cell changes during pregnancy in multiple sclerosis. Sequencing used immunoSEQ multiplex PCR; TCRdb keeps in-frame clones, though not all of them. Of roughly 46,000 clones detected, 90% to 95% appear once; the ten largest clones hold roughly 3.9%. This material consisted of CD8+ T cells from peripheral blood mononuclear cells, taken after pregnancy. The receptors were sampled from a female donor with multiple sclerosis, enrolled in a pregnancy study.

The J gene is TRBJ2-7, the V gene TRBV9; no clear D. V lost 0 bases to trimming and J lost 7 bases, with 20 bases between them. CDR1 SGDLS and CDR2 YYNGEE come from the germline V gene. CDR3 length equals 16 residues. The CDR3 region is CASSVAMAPSATEQYF. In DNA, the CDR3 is TGTGCCAGCAGCGTAGCCATGGCACCCAGCGCTACGGAGCAGTACTTC.

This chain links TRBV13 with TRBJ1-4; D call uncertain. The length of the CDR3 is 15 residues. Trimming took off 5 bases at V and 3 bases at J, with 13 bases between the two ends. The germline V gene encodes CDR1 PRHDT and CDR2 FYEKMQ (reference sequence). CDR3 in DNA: TGTGCCAGCAGCCTTACTTCCGAAGCTAATGAAAAACTGTTTTTT. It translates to CASSLTSEANEKLFF.

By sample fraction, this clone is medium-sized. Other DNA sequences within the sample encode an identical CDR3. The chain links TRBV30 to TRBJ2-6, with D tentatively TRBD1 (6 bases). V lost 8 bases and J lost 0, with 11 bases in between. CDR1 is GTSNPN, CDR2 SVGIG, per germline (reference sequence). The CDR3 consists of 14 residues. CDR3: CAGGDISGANVLTF. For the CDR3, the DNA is TGTGCCGGGGGCGACATCTCTGGGGCCAACGTCCTGACTTTC.

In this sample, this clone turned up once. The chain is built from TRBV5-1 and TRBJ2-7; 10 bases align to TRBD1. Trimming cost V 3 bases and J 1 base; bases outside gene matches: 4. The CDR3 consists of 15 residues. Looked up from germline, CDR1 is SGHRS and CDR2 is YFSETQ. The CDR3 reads CASSWRTGGSYEQYF. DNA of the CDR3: TGCGCCAGCAGCTGGAGGACAGGGGGTTCCTACGAGCAGTACTTC.

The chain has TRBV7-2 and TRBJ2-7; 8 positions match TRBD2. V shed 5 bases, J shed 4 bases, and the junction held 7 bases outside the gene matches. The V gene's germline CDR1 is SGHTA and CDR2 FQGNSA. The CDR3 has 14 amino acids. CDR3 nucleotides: TGTGCCAGCAGCCAAAGCGGGGGAGGGTACGAGCAGTACTTC. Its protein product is CASSQSGGGYEQYF.

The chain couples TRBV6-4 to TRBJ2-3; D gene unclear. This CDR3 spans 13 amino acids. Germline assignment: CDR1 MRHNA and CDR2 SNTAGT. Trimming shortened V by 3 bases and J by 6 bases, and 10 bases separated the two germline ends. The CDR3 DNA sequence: TGTGCCAGCAGTGAGTTAGCAACGGATACGCAGTATTTT. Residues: CASSELATDTQYF.

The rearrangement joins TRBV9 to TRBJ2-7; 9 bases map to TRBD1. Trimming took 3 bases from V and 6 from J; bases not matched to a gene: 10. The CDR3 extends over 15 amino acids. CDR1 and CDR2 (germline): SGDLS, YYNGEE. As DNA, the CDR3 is TGTGCCAGCAGCGCGGGCGGACAGGGGATGGGCGAGCAGTACTTC. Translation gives CASSAGGQGMGEQYF.

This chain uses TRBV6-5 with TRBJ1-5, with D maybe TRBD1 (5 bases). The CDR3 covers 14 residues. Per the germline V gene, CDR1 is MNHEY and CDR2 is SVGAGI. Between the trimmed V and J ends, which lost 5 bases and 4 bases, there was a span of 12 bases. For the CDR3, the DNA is TGTGCCAGCAGTGCAGGGCCATGGAATCAGCCCCAGCATTTT. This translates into CASSAGPWNQPQHF.

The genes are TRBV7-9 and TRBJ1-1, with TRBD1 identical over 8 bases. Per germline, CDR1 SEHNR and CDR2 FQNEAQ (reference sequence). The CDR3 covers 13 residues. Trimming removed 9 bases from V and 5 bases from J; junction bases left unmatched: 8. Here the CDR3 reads CASNRQGLTEAFF. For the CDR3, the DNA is TGTGCCAGTAACCGACAGGGGTTGACTGAAGCTTTCTTT.

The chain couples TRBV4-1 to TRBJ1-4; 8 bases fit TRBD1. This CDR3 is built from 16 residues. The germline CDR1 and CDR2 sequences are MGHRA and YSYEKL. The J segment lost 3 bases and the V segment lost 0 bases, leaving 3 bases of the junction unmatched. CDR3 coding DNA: TGCGCCAGCAGCCAAGATGTGACAGGGGCTAATGAAAAACTGTTTTTT. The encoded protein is CASSQDVTGANEKLFF.

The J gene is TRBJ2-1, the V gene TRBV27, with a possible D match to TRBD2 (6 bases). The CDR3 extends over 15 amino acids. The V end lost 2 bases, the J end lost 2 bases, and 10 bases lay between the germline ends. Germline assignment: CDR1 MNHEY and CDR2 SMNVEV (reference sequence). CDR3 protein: CASSLGSSAYNEQFF. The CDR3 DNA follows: TGTGCCAGCAGTTTAGGTTCTAGCGCCTACAATGAGCAGTTCTTC.

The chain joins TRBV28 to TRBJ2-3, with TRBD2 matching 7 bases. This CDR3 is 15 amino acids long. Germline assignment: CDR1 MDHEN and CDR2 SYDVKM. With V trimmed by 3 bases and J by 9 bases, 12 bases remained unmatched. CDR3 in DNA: TGTGCCAGCAGTTTCGCTAGCGGAGTGGGGAGGACGCAGTATTTT. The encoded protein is CASSFASGVGRTQYF. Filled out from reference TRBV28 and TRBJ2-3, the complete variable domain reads DVKVTQSSRYLVKRTGEKVFLECVQDMDHENMFWYRQDPGLGLRLIYFSYDVKMKEKGDIPEGYSVSREKKERFSLILESASTNQTSMYLCASSFASGVGRTQYFGPGTRLTVL.

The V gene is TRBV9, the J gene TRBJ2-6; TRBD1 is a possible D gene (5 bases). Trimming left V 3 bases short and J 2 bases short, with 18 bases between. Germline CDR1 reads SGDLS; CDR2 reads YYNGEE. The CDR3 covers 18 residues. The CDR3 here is CASSELGPVPPGANVLTF. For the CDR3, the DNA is TGTGCCAGCAGCGAATTGGGGCCAGTCCCACCTGGGGCCAACGTCCTGACTTTC.

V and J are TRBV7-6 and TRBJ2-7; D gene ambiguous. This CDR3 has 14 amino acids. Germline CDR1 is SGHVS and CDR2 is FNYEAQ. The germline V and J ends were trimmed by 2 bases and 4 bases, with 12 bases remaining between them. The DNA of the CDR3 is TGTGCCAGCAGCTTAAGCGACCAACATTACGAGCAGTACTTC. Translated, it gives CASSLSDQHYEQYF.

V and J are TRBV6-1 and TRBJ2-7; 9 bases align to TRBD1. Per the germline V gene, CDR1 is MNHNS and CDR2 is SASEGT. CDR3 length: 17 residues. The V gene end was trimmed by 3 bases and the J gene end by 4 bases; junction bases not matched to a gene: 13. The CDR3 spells CASSEPPPGQGLYEQYF. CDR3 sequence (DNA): TGTGCCAGCAGTGAGCCACCTCCGGGACAGGGTTTATACGAGCAGTACTTC.

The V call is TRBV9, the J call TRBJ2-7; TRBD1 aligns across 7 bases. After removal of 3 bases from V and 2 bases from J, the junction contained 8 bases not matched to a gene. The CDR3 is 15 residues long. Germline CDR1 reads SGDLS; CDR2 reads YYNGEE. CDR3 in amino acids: CASSETGTAAYEQYF. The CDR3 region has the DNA TGTGCCAGCAGCGAGACCGGGACAGCGGCCTACGAGCAGTACTTC.